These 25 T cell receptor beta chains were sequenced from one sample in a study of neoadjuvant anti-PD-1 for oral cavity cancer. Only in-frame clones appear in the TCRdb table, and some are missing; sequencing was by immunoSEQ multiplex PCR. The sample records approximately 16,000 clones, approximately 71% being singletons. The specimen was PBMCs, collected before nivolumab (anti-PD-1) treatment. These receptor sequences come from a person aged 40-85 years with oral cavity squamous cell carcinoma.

CDR3 nucleotide sequence: TGCGCCAGCACCCGGGGGGTTGGAGTTGAGCAGTTCTTC. This translates into CASTRGVGVEQFF. The V gene is TRBV10-2, the J gene TRBJ2-1, with 7 bases aligning to TRBD2. The length of the CDR3 is 13 residues. Germline V gives CDR1 WSHSY, CDR2 SAAADI. V lost 7 bases and J lost 9; bases outside the gene matches: 9.

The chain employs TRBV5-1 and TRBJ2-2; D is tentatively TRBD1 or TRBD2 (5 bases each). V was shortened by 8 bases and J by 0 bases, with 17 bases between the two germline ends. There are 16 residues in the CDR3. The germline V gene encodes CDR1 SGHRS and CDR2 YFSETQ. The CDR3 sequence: CASRDTGAANTGELFF. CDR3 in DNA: TGCGCCAGTCGCGACACCGGGGCCGCGAACACCGGGGAGCTGTTTTTT. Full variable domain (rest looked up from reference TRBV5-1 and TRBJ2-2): KAGVTQTPRYLIKTRGQQVTLSCSPISGHRSVSWYQQTPGQGLQFLFEYFSETQRNKGNFPGRFSGRQFSNSRSEMNVSTLELGDSALYLCASRDTGAANTGELFFGEGSRLTVL.

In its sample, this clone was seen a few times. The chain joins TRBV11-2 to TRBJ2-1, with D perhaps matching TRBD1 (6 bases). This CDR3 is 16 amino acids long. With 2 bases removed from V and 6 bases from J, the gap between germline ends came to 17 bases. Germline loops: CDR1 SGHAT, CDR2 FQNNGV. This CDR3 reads CASSLQGTYLRNEQFF. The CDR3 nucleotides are TGTGCCAGCAGCTTACAGGGGACCTACTTACGCAATGAGCAGTTCTTC.

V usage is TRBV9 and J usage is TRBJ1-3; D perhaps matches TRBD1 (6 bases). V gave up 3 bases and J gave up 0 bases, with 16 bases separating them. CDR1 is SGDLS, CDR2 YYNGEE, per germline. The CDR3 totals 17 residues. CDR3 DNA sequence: TGTGCCAGCAGCGGTCGAGGTACAGGGCTCTCTGGAAACACCATATATTTT. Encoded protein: CASSGRGTGLSGNTIYF.

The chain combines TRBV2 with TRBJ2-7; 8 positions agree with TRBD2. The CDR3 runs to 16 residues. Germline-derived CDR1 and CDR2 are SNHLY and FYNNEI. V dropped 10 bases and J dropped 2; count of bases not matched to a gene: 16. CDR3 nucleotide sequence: TGTGCCACCTCAAAGGGGGGTAGCGGGACGACCTACGAGCAGTACTTC. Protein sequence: CATSKGGSGTTYEQYF.

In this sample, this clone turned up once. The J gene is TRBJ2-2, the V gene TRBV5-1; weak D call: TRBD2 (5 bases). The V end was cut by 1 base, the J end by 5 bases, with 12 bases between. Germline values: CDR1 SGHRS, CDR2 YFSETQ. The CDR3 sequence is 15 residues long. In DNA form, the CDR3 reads TGCGCCAGCAGCTTGTCGGAGGTGTGGACCGGGGAGCTGTTTTTT. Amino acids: CASSLSEVWTGELFF. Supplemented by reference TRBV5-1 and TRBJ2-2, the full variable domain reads KAGVTQTPRYLIKTRGQQVTLSCSPISGHRSVSWYQQTPGQGLQFLFEYFSETQRNKGNFPGRFSGRQFSNSRSEMNVSTLELGDSALYLCASSLSEVWTGELFFGEGSRLTVL.

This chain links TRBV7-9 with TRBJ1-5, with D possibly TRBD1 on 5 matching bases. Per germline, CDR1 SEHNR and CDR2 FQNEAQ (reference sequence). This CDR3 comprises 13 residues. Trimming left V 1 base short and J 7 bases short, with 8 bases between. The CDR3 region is CASSLGGDQPQHF. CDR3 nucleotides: TGTGCCAGCAGCTTAGGGGGGGACCAGCCCCAGCATTTT.

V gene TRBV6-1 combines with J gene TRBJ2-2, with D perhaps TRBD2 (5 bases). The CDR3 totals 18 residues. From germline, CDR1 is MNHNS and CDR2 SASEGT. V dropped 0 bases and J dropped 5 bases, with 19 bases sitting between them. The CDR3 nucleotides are TGTGCCAGCAGTGAAGCGGCCTGGGCGAGGGTGAATACCGGGGAGCTGTTTTTT. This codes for CASSEAAWARVNTGELFF.

As DNA, the CDR3 is TGTGCCAGCAGCAGCCTAACCTACGAGCAGTACTTC. Protein sequence: CASSSLTYEQYF. The rearrangement links TRBV2 to TRBJ2-7; unclear D gene. This CDR3 spans 12 amino acids. Trimming removed 6 bases from V and 2 bases from J, with 8 bases in between. CDR1 is SNHLY and CDR2 is FYNNEI in the germline V gene.

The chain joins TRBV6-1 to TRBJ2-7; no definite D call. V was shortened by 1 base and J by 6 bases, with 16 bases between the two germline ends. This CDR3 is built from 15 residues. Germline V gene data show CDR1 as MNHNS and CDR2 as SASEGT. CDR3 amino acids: CASSEGGPGVSEQYF. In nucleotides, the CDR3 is TGTGCCAGCAGTGAAGGCGGTCCCGGAGTATCCGAGCAGTACTTC.

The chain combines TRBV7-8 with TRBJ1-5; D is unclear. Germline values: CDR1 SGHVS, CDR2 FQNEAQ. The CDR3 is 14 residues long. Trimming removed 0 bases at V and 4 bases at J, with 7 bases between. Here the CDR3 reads CASSLAGLNQPQHF. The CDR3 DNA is TGTGCCAGCAGCTTAGCGGGGTTAAATCAGCCCCAGCATTTT.

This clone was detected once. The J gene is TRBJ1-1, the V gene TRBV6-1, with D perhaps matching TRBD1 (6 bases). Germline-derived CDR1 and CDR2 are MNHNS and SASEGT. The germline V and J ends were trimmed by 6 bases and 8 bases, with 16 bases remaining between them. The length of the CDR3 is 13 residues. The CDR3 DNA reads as TGTGCCAGCAGGAGACAGGTGCAAGACGAAGCTTTCTTT. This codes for CASRRQVQDEAFF.

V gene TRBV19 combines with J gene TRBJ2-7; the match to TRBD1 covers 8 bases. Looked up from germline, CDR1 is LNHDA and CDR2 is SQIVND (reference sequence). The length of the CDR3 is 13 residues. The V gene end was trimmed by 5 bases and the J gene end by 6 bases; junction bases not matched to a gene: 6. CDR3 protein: CASSETGAPEQYF. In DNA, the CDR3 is TGTGCCAGTAGTGAGACAGGGGCCCCCGAGCAGTACTTC.

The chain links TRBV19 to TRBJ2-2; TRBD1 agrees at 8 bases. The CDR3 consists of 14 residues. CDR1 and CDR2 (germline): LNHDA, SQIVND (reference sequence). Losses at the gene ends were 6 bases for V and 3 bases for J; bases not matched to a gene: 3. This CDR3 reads CASRGTGDTGELFF. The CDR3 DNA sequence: TGTGCCAGTAGGGGGACAGGCGACACCGGGGAGCTGTTTTTT.

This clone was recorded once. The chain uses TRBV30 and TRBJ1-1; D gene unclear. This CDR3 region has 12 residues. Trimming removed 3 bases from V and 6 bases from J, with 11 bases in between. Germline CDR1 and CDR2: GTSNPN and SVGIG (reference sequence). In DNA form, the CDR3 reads TGTGCCTGGAGAAATAGTGTCTCTGAAGCTTTCTTT. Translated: CAWRNSVSEAFF.

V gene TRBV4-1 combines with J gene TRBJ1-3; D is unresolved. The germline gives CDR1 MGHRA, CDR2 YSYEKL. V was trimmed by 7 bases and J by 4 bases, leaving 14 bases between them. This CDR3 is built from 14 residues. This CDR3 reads CASNPTPVGNTIYF. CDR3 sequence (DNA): TGCGCCAGCAATCCGACGCCGGTGGGAAACACCATATATTTT.

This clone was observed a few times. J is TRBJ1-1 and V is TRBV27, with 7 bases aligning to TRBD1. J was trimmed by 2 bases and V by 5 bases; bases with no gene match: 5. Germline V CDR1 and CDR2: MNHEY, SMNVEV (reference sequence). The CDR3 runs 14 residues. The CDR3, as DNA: TGTGCCAGCAGTCCCGGGACAGCCAACACTGAAGCTTTCTTT. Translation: CASSPGTANTEAFF.

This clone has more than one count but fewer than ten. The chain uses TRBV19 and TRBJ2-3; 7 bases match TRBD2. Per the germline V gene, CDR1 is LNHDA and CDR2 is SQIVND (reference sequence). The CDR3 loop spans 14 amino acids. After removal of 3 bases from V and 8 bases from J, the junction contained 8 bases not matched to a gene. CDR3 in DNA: TGTGCCAGTAGTATTGCGGGAGTCGAAGGTACGCAGTATTTT. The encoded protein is CASSIAGVEGTQYF. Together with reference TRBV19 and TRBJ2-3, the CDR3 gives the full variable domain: DGGITQSPKYLFRKEGQNVTLSCEQNLNHDAMYWYRQDPGQGLRLIYYSQIVNDFQKGDIAEGYSVSREKKESFPLTVTSAQKNPTAFYLCASSIAGVEGTQYFGPGTRLTVL.

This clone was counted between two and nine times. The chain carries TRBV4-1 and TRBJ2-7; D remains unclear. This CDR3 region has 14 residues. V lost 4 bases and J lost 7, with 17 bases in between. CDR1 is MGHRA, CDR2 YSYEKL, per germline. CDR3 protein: CASSPDGFSGEQYF. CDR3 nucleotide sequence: TGCGCCAGCAGCCCGGACGGGTTCTCTGGGGAGCAGTACTTC.

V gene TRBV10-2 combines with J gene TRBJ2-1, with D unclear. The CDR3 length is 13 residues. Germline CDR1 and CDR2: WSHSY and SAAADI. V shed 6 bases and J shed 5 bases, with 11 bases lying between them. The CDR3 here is CASRPGFDNEQFF. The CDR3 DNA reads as TGCGCCAGCAGGCCCGGATTTGACAATGAGCAGTTCTTC.

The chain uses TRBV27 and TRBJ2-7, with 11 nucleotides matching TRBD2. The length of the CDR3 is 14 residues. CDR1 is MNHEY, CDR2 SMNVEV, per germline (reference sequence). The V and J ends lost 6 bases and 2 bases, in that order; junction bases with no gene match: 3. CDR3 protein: CASSRLAGPYEQYF. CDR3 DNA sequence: TGTGCCAGCAGCCGACTAGCGGGACCCTACGAGCAGTACTTC.

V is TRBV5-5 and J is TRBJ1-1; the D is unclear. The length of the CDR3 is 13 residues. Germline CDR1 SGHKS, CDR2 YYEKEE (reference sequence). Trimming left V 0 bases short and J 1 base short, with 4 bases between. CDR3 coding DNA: TGTGCCAGCAGCTTGGACAGGAACACTGAAGCTTTCTTT. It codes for CASSLDRNTEAFF.

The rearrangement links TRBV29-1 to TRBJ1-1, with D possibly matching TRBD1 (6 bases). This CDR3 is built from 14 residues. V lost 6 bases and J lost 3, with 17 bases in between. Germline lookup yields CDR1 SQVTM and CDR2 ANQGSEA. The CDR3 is CSVKSGVRDTEAFF. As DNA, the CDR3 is TGCAGCGTCAAATCAGGGGTTAGGGACACTGAAGCTTTCTTT.

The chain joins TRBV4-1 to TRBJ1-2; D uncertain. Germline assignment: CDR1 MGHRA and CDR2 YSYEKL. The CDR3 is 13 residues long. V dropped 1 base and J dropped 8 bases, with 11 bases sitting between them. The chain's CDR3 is CASSQGLGTGYTF. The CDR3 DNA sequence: TGCGCCAGCAGCCAAGGGTTGGGTACAGGCTACACCTTC.

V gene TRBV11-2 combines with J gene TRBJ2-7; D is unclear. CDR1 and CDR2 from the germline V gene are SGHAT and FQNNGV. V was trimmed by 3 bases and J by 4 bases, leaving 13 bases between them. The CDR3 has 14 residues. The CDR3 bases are TGTGCCAGCAGCTTTACCAGACTGACTTACGAGCAGTACTTC. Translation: CASSFTRLTYEQYF.